The 11 T cell receptor beta chains in this list originate from one sample, sequenced in a study of shared clonotypes between healthy human individuals. Clones were sequenced by immunoSEQ multiplex PCR, and TCRdb holds only the in-frame ones, with some missing. Of a few million clones in the sample, about 90% were seen once. Sequenced sample: naive CD4+ T cells from PBMCs. This sample's subset: CD45RA+ positively selected. These receptors came from a man between 18 and 35 years old in good health. Some clones in this sample may be carry-over from other donors' samples.

The chain couples TRBV11-3 to TRBJ2-5, with 10 bases lining up with TRBD2. The CDR3 is 14 amino acids. Germline-derived CDR1 and CDR2 are SGHNT and YENEEA. V was pared by 5 bases and J by 4 bases, with 4 bases of the junction left unmatched. The CDR3 DNA sequence: TGTGCCAGCAGCCCTAGCGGGAGTCGAGAGACCCAGTACTTC. Its translation is CASSPSGSRETQYF.

The chain carries TRBV21-1 and TRBJ1-1. TRBV21-1 is flagged as a pseudogene. The CDR3 is 17 residues long. CDR3 DNA: TGTGCCAGCAGCAAAGAGCTGGGGGGCTCGATGAACACTGAAGCTTTCTTT. This gives the protein CASSKELGGSMNTEAFF.

The gene calls are TRBV28 and TRBJ2-7; a weak D match, TRBD1 (6 bases). The CDR3 consists of 15 residues. Germline V gives CDR1 MDHEN, CDR2 SYDVKM. Between the trimmed V and J ends, which lost 5 bases and 2 bases, there was a span of 16 bases. DNA for the CDR3: TGTGCCAGCAGTCTCCCGAACAGGGTAGCCTACGAGCAGTACTTC. Amino acid sequence: CASSLPNRVAYEQYF.

This clone was picked up one time. The rearrangement links TRBV5-5 to TRBJ2-2, with a possible D match to TRBD1 (5 bases). Trimming stripped 3 bases from V and 4 bases from J, with 13 bases between. The CDR3 sequence is 15 residues long. The germline V gene encodes CDR1 SGHKS and CDR2 YYEKEE (reference sequence). The CDR3 DNA is TGTGCCAGCAGCTCAAGGCAGGGTAGCACCGGGGAGCTGTTTTTT. It translates to CASSSRQGSTGELFF.

J is TRBJ1-1 and V is TRBV19, with 7 bases matching TRBD1. Germline values: CDR1 LNHDA, CDR2 SQIVND (reference sequence). Trimming at V came to 9 bases and at J to 8 bases, leaving 15 bases not matched to a gene. The CDR3 extends over 14 amino acids. The DNA of the CDR3 is TGTGCCAGCTCCCGAGGACAGGACCTCCTAGAAGCTTTCTTT. Translating gives CASSRGQDLLEAFF.

This sequence joins TRBV21-1 and TRBJ2-2; the table's D call, TRBD2, was not checked against the DNA. TRBV21-1 is a listed pseudogene. This CDR3 has 16 amino acids. The CDR3 DNA is TGTGCCAGCAGCAAAGATCGGGACTCGAACACCGGGGAGCTGTTTTTT. Its translation: CASSKDRDSNTGELFF.

The chain has TRBV5-1 and TRBJ2-2, with 7 bases aligning to TRBD1. The CDR3 runs to 14 residues. CDR1 and CDR2 from the germline V gene are SGHRS and YFSETQ. The V and J ends lost 7 bases and 7 bases, in that order; junction bases with no gene match: 10. CDR3 nucleotide sequence: TGCGCCAGCGCACCGGGACAGTTTCTCGGGGAGCTGTTTTTT. It encodes CASAPGQFLGELFF.

The V and J genes are TRBV5-4 and TRBJ1-3, with 8 bases lining up with TRBD1. V shed 4 bases, J shed 8 bases, and the junction held 11 bases outside the gene matches. This CDR3 comprises 15 residues. Germline V gives CDR1 SGHNT, CDR2 YYREEE (reference sequence). The CDR3 sequence is CASSLNRGRQDTIYF. The CDR3 nucleotides read TGTGCCAGCAGCCTAAACAGGGGGAGACAGGACACCATATATTTT.

V is TRBV5-1 and J is TRBJ1-2; D perhaps matches TRBD1 (5 bases). The CDR3 extends over 15 amino acids. In germline, CDR1 is SGHRS, CDR2 YFSETQ. The V gene lost 7 bases and the J gene lost 5 bases, with 21 bases spanning the gap. The CDR3 here is CASRGEEGRPYGYTF. CDR3 DNA: TGCGCCAGCCGGGGTGAGGAGGGACGACCATATGGCTACACCTTC.

This clone was observed once. V and J are TRBV7-2 and TRBJ1-5; D is ambiguous. Germline CDR1 SGHTA, CDR2 FQGNSA. The CDR3 sequence is 15 residues long. V shed 1 base and J shed 3 bases, with 10 bases lying between them. As DNA, the CDR3 is TGTGCCAGCAGCTTAGGGACTATCTTCAATCAGCCCCAGCATTTT. Its protein product is CASSLGTIFNQPQHF.

The V call is TRBV30, the J call TRBJ1-6; no clear D. Deletions cut 6 bases from V and 7 bases from J, with 13 bases between. The CDR3 is made up of 13 amino acids. Germline V CDR1 and CDR2: GTSNPN, SVGIG (reference sequence). The CDR3 sequence is CACSRGGNSPLHF. The CDR3, as DNA: TGTGCCTGCTCACGGGGTGGGAATTCACCCCTCCACTTT.